This note documents a single TCR beta chain sequence. Its antigen is unidentified. This sample stems from a study of shared clonotypes between healthy human individuals. Study-wide context: Every donor yielded three CD4 naive, three CD4 memory, two CD8 naive and one CD8 memory plate. Findings and caveats of the study: Of the naive CD4 clonotypes, roughly 5.5% were shared across a handful of donors. The donor pool, a small one, limited the genetic and exposure-history diversity represented. Naive subsets typically showed greater estimated richness than memory subsets.

Some clones are missing from TCRdb's copy, which holds only in-frame ones; the method was immunoSEQ multiplex PCR. The repertoire holds around 640,000 clones, with about 96% as singletons. Naive-designated CD8 cells lacked CD45RO, were positively enriched for CCR7, and omitted terminally differentiated effector memory CD45RA+ cells. Looked up from germline, CDR1 is SGHTS and CDR2 is YDEGEE. CDR3 size: 15 residues. The germline V and J ends were trimmed by 0 bases and 6 bases, with 12 bases remaining between them. Material for sequencing was naive CD8+ T cells sorted from blood. The origin of this receptor is a woman aged 25 to 39 in good health. This chain uses TRBV5-8 with TRBJ1-4, with D maybe TRBD1 (6 bases). The CDR3 DNA sequence: TGTGCCAGCAGCTTGGGGACGGGGGGCGATGAAAAACTGTTTTTT. Translation gives CASSLGTGGDEKLFF.